The entry that follows covers one TCR beta chain sequence. This entry belongs to a study of T cell repertoires in cytomegalovirus infection. TCRdb redid the calling of the reads with MiXCR, one entry per CDR3 protein. In the table there are over 150,000 distinct CDR3 sequences, approximately 15% of which are singletons. The CDR3 totals 16 residues. V lost 0 bases and J lost 5, with 14 bases in between. The germline gives CDR1 DFQATT, CDR2 SNEGSKA (reference sequence). The clonotype comes from a human donor in good health (CMV status not recorded). Some clones in this sample may be carry-over from other donors' samples. The sequenced sample consisted of PBMCs. The V call is TRBV20-1, the J call TRBJ1-6; D unclear. This chain's CDR3 is CSAREERNGNNSPLHF. CDR3 DNA sequence: TGCAGTGCTAGAGAAGAAAGAAACGGAAATAATTCACCCCTCCACTTT.